The clone carrying this T cell receptor (beta chain) was detected once. The antigen is unknown. After removal of 2 bases from V and 2 bases from J, the junction contained 3 bases not matched to a gene. The CDR3 totals 15 residues. Germline V gene lookup returns CDR1 MNHNY and CDR2 SVGAGI (reference sequence). The assay was immunoSEQ multiplex PCR, and TCRdb's table has in-frame clones only and misses some. The sample has around 50,000 clones, 76% seen once; the top ten hold over 5%. Sequencing followed a ViraFEST assay step that expanded antigen-specific CD4+ T cells with viral peptide pools. Once cultured for about 9 days, the cells underwent separation to obtain CD4+ T cells. Convalescent patients had PCR-confirmed SARS-CoV-2 infection between March and December 2020. HIV-1 Nef peptides, pooled, formed the negative control culture. The data were taken from a study of vaccination effects on CD4 cells after COVID-19. Study in general: A couple of convalescent patients gave samples 16 days and one week before vaccination.

Findings of the study overall: Among infection- and vaccine-induced clones, marked clonal contraction occurred late after vaccination.

This receptor was identified in a human donor who had a prior SARS-CoV-2 infection. The material sequenced was CD4+ T cells from PBMCs cultured with HIV peptides, taken before COVID-19 vaccination. Subset: HIV-1 Nef peptide pool negative control/reference culture. The chain recombines TRBV6-6 with TRBJ1-5; TRBD1 matches at 7 bases. CDR3: CASSYGGGGNQPQHF. In DNA, the CDR3 is TGTGCCAGCAGTTACGGAGGGGGCGGCAATCAGCCCCAGCATTTT.